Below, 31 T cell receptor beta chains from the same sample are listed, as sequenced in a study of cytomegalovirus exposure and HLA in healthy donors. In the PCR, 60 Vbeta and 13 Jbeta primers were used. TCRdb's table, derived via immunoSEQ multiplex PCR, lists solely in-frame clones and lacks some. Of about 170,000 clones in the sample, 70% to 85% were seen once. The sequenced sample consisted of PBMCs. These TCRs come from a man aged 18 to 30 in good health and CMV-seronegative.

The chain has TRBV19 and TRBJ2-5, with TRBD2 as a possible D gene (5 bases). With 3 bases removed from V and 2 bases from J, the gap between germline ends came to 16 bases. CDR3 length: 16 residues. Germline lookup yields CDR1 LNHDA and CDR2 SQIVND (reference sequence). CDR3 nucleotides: TGTGCCAGTAGTATCGAAACGACCCGGGGTCAAGAGACCCAGTACTTC. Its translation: CASSIETTRGQETQYF.

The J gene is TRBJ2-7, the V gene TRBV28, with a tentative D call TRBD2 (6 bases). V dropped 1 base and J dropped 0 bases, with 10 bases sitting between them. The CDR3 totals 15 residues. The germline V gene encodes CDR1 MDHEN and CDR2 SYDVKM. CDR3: CASSLFDGSSYEQYF. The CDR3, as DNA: TGTGCCAGCAGTTTATTCGACGGGAGCTCCTACGAGCAGTACTTC.

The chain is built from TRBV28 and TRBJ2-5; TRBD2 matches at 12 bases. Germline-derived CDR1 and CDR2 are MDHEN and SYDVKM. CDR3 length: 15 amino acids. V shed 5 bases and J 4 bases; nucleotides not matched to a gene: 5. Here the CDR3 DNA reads TGTGCCAGCAGTCCCCCGGGACTAGCGGGAGAGACCCAGTACTTC. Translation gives CASSPPGLAGETQYF.

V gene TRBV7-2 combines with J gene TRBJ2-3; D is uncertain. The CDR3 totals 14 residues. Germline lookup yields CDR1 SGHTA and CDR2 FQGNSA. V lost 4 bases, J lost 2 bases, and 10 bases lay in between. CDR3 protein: CASSYKQDTDTQYF. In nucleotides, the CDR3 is TGTGCCAGCAGCTATAAGCAGGACACAGATACGCAGTATTTT.

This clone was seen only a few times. CDR3 DNA: TGTGCCAGCAGCTCCTTGGGGGGTAGAACTGAAGCTTTCTTT. This sequence encodes CASSSLGGRTEAFF. This chain connects TRBV7-9 to TRBJ1-1; D is perhaps TRBD1 (5 bases). Trimming took off 4 bases at V and 5 bases at J, with 14 bases between the two ends. Germline values: CDR1 SEHNR, CDR2 FQNEAQ (reference sequence). The CDR3 runs 14 residues. Combining the CDR3 with reference TRBV7-9 and TRBJ1-1 gives the whole variable domain DTGVSQNPRHKITKRGQNVTFRCDPISEHNRLYWYRQTLGQGPEFLTYFQNEAQLEKSRLLSDRFSAERPKGSFSTLEIQRTEQGDSAMYLCASSSLGGRTEAFFGQGTRLTVV.

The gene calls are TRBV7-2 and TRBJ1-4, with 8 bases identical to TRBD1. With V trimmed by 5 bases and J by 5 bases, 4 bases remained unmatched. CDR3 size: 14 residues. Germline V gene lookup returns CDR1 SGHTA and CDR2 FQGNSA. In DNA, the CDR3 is TGTGCCAGCAGCCTTACAGGGGGAAATGAAAAACTGTTTTTT. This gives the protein CASSLTGGNEKLFF.

The CDR3 reads CAWTASDRVAGNTIYF. In DNA, the CDR3 is TGTGCCTGGACCGCCTCGGACAGGGTGGCAGGAAACACCATATATTTT. This chain uses TRBV30 with TRBJ1-3, with TRBD1 matching over 8 bases. Germline lookup yields CDR1 GTSNPN and CDR2 SVGIG (reference sequence). CDR3 length: 16 amino acids. The junction had 12 bases not matched to a gene; V was cut back by 4 bases and J by 4 bases.

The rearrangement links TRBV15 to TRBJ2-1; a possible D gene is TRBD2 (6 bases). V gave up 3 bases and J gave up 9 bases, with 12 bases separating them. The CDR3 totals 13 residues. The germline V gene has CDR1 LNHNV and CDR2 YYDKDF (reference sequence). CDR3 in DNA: TGTGCCACCAGCAGGCCAACTAGCACTGAGCAGTTCTTC. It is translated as CATSRPTSTEQFF.

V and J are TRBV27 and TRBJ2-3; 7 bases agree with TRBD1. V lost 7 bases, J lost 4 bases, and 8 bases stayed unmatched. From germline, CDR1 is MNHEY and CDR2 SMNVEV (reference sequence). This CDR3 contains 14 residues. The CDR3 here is CASTDRVAADTQYF. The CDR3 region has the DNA TGTGCCAGCACTGACAGGGTGGCGGCAGATACGCAGTATTTT.

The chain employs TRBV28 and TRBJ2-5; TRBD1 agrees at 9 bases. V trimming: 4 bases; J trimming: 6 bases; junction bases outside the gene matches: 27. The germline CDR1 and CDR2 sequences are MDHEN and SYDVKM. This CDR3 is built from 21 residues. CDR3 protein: CASSSLPIRSTGGTRGQTQYF. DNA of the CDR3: TGTGCCAGCAGTTCACTCCCGATTCGGTCGACAGGGGGGACCAGAGGACAGACCCAGTACTTC. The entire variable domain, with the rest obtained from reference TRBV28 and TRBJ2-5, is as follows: DVKVTQSSRYLVKRTGEKVFLECVQDMDHENMFWYRQDPGLGLRLIYFSYDVKMKEKGDIPEGYSVSREKKERFSLILESASTNQTSMYLCASSSLPIRSTGGTRGQTQYFGPGTRLLVL.

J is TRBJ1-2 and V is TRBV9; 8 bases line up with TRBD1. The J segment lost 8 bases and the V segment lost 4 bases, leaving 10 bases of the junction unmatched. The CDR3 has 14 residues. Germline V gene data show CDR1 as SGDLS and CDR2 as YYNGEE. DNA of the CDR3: TGTGCCAGCAGCCTCAGGGGGCGCCCGGAGGGCTACACCTTC. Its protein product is CASSLRGRPEGYTF.

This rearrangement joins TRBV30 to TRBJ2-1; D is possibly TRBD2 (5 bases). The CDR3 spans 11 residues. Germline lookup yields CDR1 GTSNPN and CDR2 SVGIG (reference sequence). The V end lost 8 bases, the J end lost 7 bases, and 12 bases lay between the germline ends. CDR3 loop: CARGAVNEQFF. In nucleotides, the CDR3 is TGTGCCCGGGGAGCGGTGAATGAGCAGTTCTTC.

This CDR3 is CASSPGSLQQPQHF. The CDR3 DNA follows: TGTGCCAGCAGCCCCGGGAGTCTCCAACAGCCCCAGCATTTT. V is TRBV2 and J is TRBJ1-5; D remains unclear. Between the trimmed V and J ends, which lost 6 bases and 7 bases, there was a span of 16 bases. This CDR3 is built from 14 residues. Germline V gene data show CDR1 as SNHLY and CDR2 as FYNNEI.

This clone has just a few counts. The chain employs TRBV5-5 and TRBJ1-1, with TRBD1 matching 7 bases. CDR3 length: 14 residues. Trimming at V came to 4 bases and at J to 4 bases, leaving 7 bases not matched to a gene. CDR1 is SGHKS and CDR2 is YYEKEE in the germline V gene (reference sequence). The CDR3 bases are TGTGCCAGCAGCATCAGACAGGGAGGCACTGAAGCTTTCTTT. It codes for CASSIRQGGTEAFF.

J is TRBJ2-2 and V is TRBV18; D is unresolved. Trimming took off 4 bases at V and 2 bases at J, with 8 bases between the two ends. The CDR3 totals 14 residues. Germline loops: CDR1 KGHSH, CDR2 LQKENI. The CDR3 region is CASSRLENTGELFF. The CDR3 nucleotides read TGTGCCAGCTCACGGTTAGAAAACACCGGGGAGCTGTTTTTT.

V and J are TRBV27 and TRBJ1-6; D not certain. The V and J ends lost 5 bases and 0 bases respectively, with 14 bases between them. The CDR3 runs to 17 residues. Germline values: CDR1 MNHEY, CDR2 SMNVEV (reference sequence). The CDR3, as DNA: TGTGCCAGCAGTCTGAACAGCCAGAGCTCCTATAATTCACCCCTCCACTTT. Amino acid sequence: CASSLNSQSSYNSPLHF.

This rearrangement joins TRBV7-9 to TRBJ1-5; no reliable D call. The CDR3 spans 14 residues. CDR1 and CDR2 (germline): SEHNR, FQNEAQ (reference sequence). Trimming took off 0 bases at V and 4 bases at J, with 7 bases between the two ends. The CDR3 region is CASSLAGSNQPQHF. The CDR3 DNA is TGTGCCAGCAGCTTAGCGGGGAGTAATCAGCCCCAGCATTTT.

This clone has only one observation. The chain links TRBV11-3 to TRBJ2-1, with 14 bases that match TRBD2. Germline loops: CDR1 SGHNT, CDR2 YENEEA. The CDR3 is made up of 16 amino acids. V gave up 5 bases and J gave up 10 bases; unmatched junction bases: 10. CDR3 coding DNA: TGTGCCAGCAGCCAACTCGGGACTAGCGGGAGTAGGGAGCAGTTCTTC. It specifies CASSQLGTSGSREQFF.

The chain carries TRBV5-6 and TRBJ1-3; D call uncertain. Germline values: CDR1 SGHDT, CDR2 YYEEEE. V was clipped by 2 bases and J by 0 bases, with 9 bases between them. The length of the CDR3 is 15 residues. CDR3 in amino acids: CASSLEPNSGNTIYF. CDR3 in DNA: TGTGCCAGCAGCTTAGAGCCCAACTCTGGAAACACCATATATTTT.

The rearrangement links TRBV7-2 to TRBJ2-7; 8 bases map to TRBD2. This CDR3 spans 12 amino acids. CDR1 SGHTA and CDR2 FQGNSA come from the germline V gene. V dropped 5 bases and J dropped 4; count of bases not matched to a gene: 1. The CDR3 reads CASSKREYEQYF. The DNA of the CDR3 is TGTGCCAGCAGCAAGCGGGAGTACGAGCAGTACTTC. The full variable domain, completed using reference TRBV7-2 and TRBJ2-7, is GAGVSQSPSNKVTEKGKDVELRCDPISGHTALYWYRQSLGQGLEFLIYFQGNSAPDKSGLPSDRFSAERTGGSVSTLTIQRTQQEDSAVYLCASSKREYEQYFGPGTRLTVT.

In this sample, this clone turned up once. The CDR3 is CASSYPSGGNTGELFF. For the CDR3, the DNA is TGTGCCAGCAGTTACCCTAGCGGGGGGAACACCGGGGAGCTGTTTTTT. The chain couples TRBV6-5 to TRBJ2-2, with TRBD2 matching over 10 bases. The germline gives CDR1 MNHEY, CDR2 SVGAGI. With 2 bases clipped from V and 1 base from J, the junction kept 1 base outside the gene matches. The CDR3 spans 16 residues.

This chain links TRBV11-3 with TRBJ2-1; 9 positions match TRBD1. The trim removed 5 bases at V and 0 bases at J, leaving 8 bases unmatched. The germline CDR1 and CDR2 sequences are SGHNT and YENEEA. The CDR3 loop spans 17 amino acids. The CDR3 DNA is TGTGCCAGCAGCCCTGGACAGGGGCGTAGCTCCTACAATGAGCAGTTCTTC. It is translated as CASSPGQGRSSYNEQFF.

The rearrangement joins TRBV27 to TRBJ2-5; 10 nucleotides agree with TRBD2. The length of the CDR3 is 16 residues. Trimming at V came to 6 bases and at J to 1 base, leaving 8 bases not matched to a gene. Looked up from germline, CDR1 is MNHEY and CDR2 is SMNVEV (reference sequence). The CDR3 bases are TGTGCCAGCAGACCACTAGCGGGGCGCCTCCAAGAGACCCAGTACTTC. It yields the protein CASRPLAGRLQETQYF.

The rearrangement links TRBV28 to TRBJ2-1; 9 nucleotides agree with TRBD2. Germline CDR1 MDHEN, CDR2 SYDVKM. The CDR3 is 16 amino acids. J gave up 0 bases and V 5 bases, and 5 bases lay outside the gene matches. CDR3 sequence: CASSRLAGFSYNEQFF. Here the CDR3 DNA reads TGTGCCAGCAGTCGTCTAGCGGGATTCTCCTACAATGAGCAGTTCTTC.

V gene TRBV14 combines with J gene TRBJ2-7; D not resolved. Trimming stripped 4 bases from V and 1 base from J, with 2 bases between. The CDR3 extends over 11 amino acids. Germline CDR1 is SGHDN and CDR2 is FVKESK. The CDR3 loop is CASSPSYEQYF. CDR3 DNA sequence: TGTGCCAGCAGCCCGTCCTACGAGCAGTACTTC.

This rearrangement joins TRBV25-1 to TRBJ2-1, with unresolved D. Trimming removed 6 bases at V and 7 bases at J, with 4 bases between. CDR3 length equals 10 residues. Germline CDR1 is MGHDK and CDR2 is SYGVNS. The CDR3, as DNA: TGTGCCAGCAGCAGGAATGAGCAGTTCTTC. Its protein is CASSRNEQFF. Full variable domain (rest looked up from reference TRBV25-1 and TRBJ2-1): EADIYQTPRYLVIGTGKKITLECSQTMGHDKMYWYQQDPGMELHLIHYSYGVNSTEKGDLSSESTVSRIRTEHFPLTLESARPSHTSQYLCASSRNEQFFGPGTRLTVL.

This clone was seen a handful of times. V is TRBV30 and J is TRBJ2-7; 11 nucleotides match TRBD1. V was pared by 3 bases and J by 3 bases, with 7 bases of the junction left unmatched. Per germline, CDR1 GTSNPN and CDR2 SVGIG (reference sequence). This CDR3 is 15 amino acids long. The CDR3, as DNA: TGTGCCTGGAGATGGGGGGGGACAGGGGGCTACGAGCAGTACTTC. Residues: CAWRWGGTGGYEQYF.

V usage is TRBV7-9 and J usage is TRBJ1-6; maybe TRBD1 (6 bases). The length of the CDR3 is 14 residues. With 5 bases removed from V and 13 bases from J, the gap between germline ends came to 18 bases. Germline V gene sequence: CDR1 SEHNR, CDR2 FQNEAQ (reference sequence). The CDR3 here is CASSPGAVGMPLHF. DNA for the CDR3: TGTGCCAGCAGCCCAGGGGCAGTTGGGATGCCCCTCCACTTT.

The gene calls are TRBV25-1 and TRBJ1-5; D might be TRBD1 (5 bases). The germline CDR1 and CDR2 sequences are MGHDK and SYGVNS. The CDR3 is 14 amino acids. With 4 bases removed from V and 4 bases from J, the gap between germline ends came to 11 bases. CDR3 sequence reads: CASSGGGSNQPQHF. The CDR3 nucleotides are TGTGCCAGCAGTGGGGGGGGTAGTAATCAGCCCCAGCATTTT.

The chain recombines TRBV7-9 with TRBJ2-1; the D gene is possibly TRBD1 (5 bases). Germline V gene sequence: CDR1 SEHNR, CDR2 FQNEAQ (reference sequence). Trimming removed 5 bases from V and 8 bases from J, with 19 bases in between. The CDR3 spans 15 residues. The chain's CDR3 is CASSIVATGADEQFF. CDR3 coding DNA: TGTGCCAGCAGCATCGTAGCCACTGGGGCAGATGAGCAGTTCTTC.

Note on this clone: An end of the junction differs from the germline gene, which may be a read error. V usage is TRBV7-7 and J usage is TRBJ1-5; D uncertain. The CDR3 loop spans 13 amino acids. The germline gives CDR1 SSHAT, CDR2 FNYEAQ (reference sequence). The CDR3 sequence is CASSLGPDQPQHF. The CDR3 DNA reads TGTGCTAGCAGCTTAGGTCCCGATCAGCCCCAGCATTTT.